The 5 T cell receptor beta chains reported below all come from one sample, sequenced in a study of blood T cell repertoires in COVID-19. TCRdb keeps only in-frame clones here, not all; method: immunoSEQ multiplex PCR. The table includes a few hundred thousand clones, approximately 86% detected once. The sample taken for sequencing was PBMCs or T cells enriched from blood (not recorded which). The receptors shown here come from a woman aged 40 to 50 with acute COVID-19.

This clone occurred once. The sample carries other DNA sequences with the same CDR3. The chain uses TRBV18 and TRBJ2-7; 10 positions agree with TRBD1. J lost 2 bases, V lost 0 bases, and 1 base had no gene match. The CDR3 extends over 15 amino acids. Per the germline V gene, CDR1 is KGHSH and CDR2 is LQKENI. In DNA form, the CDR3 reads TGTGCCAGCTCACCACCGGGACAGGGGACCTACGAGCAGTACTTC. Amino acids: CASSPPGQGTYEQYF.

The V call is TRBV2, the J call TRBJ2-7, with 7 bases lining up with TRBD1. The germline V gene encodes CDR1 SNHLY and CDR2 FYNNEI. V lost 6 bases, J lost 7 bases, and 9 bases stayed unmatched. This CDR3 region has 13 residues. Here the CDR3 reads CASRDRTGREQYF. The DNA of the CDR3 is TGTGCCAGCAGAGACCGGACAGGACGGGAGCAGTACTTC.

The chain couples TRBV4-2 to TRBJ1-3, with D perhaps matching TRBD1 (5 bases). Germline assignment: CDR1 LGHNA and CDR2 YNFKEQ. This CDR3 is built from 18 residues. The V gene lost 0 bases and the J gene lost 2 bases, with 17 bases spanning the gap. The CDR3 spells CASSQDLGRVAAGNTIYF. The CDR3 DNA is TGTGCCAGCAGCCAAGATTTGGGCAGGGTGGCTGCTGGAAACACCATATATTTT.

This chain uses TRBV7-9 with TRBJ2-2, with 7 bases that match TRBD1. Germline V gene sequence: CDR1 SEHNR, CDR2 FQNEAQ (reference sequence). CDR3 length: 15 residues. J gave up 5 bases and V 6 bases, and 9 bases lay outside the gene matches. The DNA of the CDR3 is TGTGCCAGCAGGGGACAGCCCGACGGAACCGGGGAGCTGTTTTTT. Translating gives CASRGQPDGTGELFF.

This clone came up a few times. The chain employs TRBV6-5 and TRBJ1-5, with D perhaps TRBD1 (6 bases). The germline gives CDR1 MNHEY, CDR2 SVGAGI. The CDR3 extends over 14 amino acids. V dropped 5 bases and J dropped 4 bases, with 12 bases sitting between them. The CDR3, as DNA: TGTGCCAGCAGTAGAGGACAGATAAATCAGCCCCAGCATTTT. Protein product: CASSRGQINQPQHF.